This T cell receptor (beta chain) was recovered during a study of response to subunit inactivated influenza vaccine. One entry per CDR3 protein, called by TCRdb with MiXCR from the RT-PCR reads. The sample records about 780,000 distinct CDR3 sequences, 15% to 20% being singletons. This CDR3 region has 15 residues. V trimming: 3 bases; J trimming: 6 bases; junction bases outside the gene matches: 10. This TCR was recovered from a man in his fifties or sixties who received an inactivated influenza vaccine. The sequences come from PBMCs from blood, collected roughly 5 days after vaccination. This chain uses TRBV12-3 or TRBV12-4 with TRBJ1-1; 7 nucleotides match TRBD1. The chain's CDR3 is CASSFDRDNPPEAFF. The CDR3 nucleotides read TGTGCCAGCAGTTTCGACAGGGACAACCCACCTGAAGCTTTCTTT.